A single sample gave rise to the 5 T cell receptor beta chains below, sequenced in a study of blood T cell repertoires in COVID-19. The table came from immunoSEQ multiplex PCR; TCRdb's copy has only in-frame clones and leaves some out. This table has roughly 200,000 clones, about 83% appearing once. Input material: peripheral blood. These receptors originate from a woman between 70 and 85 years old with active or convalescent COVID-19.

This chain links TRBV28 with TRBJ2-3; D is perhaps TRBD2 (6 bases). The germline CDR1 and CDR2 sequences are MDHEN and SYDVKM. Between the trimmed V and J ends, which lost 6 bases and 2 bases, there was a span of 12 bases. The CDR3 has 14 residues. The CDR3 nucleotides are TGTGCCAGCAGACGTGGAGGGGCCACAGATACGCAGTATTTT. Residues: CASRRGGATDTQYF.

The chain recombines TRBV3-1 (or the pseudogene TRBV3-2) with TRBJ2-1; 12 positions agree with TRBD2. Trimming removed 5 bases from V and 10 bases from J; junction bases left unmatched: 6. The V gene's germline CDR1 is LGHDT and CDR2 YNNKEL (reference sequence). The CDR3 is 14 residues long. This chain's CDR3 is CASSSRTSGTEQFF. Here the CDR3 DNA reads TGTGCCAGCAGCTCTCGGACTAGCGGGACCGAGCAGTTCTTC.

The chain couples TRBV19 to TRBJ1-5; D may be TRBD1 (6 bases). The V gene's germline CDR1 is LNHDA and CDR2 SQIVND (reference sequence). V lost 6 bases to trimming and J lost 2 bases, with 14 bases between them. The CDR3 contains 15 residues. For the CDR3, the DNA is TGTGCCAGTAGCTCCTGGGGGGGCGGCAATCAGCCCCAGCATTTT. Its protein is CASSSWGGGNQPQHF. Filled out from reference TRBV19 and TRBJ1-5, the complete variable domain reads DGGITQSPKYLFRKEGQNVTLSCEQNLNHDAMYWYRQDPGQGLRLIYYSQIVNDFQKGDIAEGYSVSREKKESFPLTVTSAQKNPTAFYLCASSSWGGGNQPQHFGDGTRLSIL.

The J gene is TRBJ1-5, the V gene TRBV19; D unresolved. Germline V gives CDR1 LNHDA, CDR2 SQIVND (reference sequence). The CDR3 runs 15 residues. V lost 1 base to trimming and J lost 4 bases, with 11 bases between them. The CDR3: CASSIGSPSNQPQHF. The CDR3 region has the DNA TGTGCCAGTAGTATAGGTTCACCTAGTAATCAGCCCCAGCATTTT. The whole variable domain, remainder taken from reference TRBV19 and TRBJ1-5, is DGGITQSPKYLFRKEGQNVTLSCEQNLNHDAMYWYRQDPGQGLRLIYYSQIVNDFQKGDIAEGYSVSREKKESFPLTVTSAQKNPTAFYLCASSIGSPSNQPQHFGDGTRLSIL.

The V call is TRBV4-1, the J call TRBJ1-2; possibly TRBD1 for D (6 bases). CDR3 size: 18 residues. Trimming took 0 bases from V and 5 from J, leaving 22 bases between them. The V gene's germline CDR1 is MGHRA and CDR2 YSYEKL. CDR3: CASSQEGRGLLPLYGYTF. The DNA for the CDR3 is TGCGCCAGCAGCCAAGAAGGCAGGGGATTACTCCCACTATATGGCTACACCTTC.